Here is one TCR beta chain with its context. Study processing details: It was from reference gene primer amplification that nucleated cell counts were estimated. TCRdb's copy holds only in-frame clones and misses some; the assay was immunoSEQ multiplex PCR. The V and J calls and clone size were taken over from that table, and D and trimming were inferred from the DNA. The table lists some 100,000 clones, about nine tenths of them singletons. This record comes from a study of blood T cell repertoires in COVID-19. The overall study: COVID-19 samples collected from the United States, Italy and Spain covered acute and convalescent phases. The cDNA or gDNA used as material had been derived from T cells, B-cell-depleted T cells, or PBMCs.

This CDR3 has 16 amino acids. The V segment lost 1 base and the J segment 1 base; nucleotides outside the gene matches: 5. Germline CDR1 is SGHNT and CDR2 is YYREEE (reference sequence). Sample: peripheral blood. This sequence joins TRBV5-4 and TRBJ2-3, with 8 bases matching TRBD2. The sequence came from a man aged 50 to 59 with acute or convalescent COVID-19. The CDR3 sequence is CASSLRSGGRTDTQYF. The CDR3 DNA is TGTGCCAGCAGCTTGCGCAGCGGGGGACGCACAGATACGCAGTATTTT. Supplemented by reference TRBV5-4 and TRBJ2-3, the full variable domain reads ETGVTQSPTHLIKTRGQQVTLRCSSQSGHNTVSWYQQALGQGPQFIFQYYREEENGRGNFPPRFSGLQFPNYSSELNVNALELDDSALYLCASSLRSGGRTDTQYFGPGTRLTVL.